This TCR beta chain was captured by sequencing in a study of T cell repertoires in cytomegalovirus infection. MiXCR, applied by TCRdb to the reads, yields one record per CDR3 protein. The sample includes 300,000 to 400,000 distinct CDR3 sequences, about 28% of them seen just once. Comment on this clonotype: Its antigen is unknown.

This CDR3 spans 14 amino acids. V lost 7 bases, J lost 6 bases, and 15 bases lay in between. Germline CDR1 KGHDR, CDR2 SFDVKD. The receptor's source is a human donor in good health (CMV status not recorded). Some clones in this sample may be carry-over from other donors' samples. The sample here was cultured PBMCs, taken from culture after CMV antigen stimulation. This chain joins TRBV24-1 and TRBJ2-1, with D possibly being TRBD1 (5 bases). CDR3 residues: CATRPAHGANEQFF. CDR3 DNA: TGTGCCACCAGACCCGCTCATGGGGCCAATGAGCAGTTCTTC.